The rows below give T cell receptor beta chains drawn from one sample of a study of T cells in Graves' hyperthyroidism and ophthalmopathy. MiXCR, run by TCRdb on the multiplex PCR reads, gives a single entry per CDR3 protein. This sample yields about 460,000 distinct CDR3 sequences, of which approximately 22% are seen a single time; approximately 49% belongs to the top ten. Sequenced sample: blood. The receptors come from a woman aged 70-85 years with Graves' ophthalmopathy. The CDR3 runs from the conserved cysteine through the conserved F or W. A D gene is named only where the DNA matches it firmly. Only some rows state a clone size, as once, few, many or a class for expanded clones.

V gene	D gene	CDR3 length	J gene	clone size	CDR3 protein	CDR3 DNA
TRBV2	NA	14	TRBJ2-6	many	CARQAGSGANVLTF	TGTGCCCGTCAGGCAGGATCCGGGGCCAACGTCCTGACTTTC
TRBV6-1	TRBD2	14	TRBJ2-7	many	CASSIRGGSYEQYF	TGTGCCAGCAGCATACGGGGGGGCTCCTACGAGCAGTACTTC
TRBV20-1	TRBD2	15	TRBJ2-7	NA	CGARLAGVVGYEQYF	TGCGGTGCTAGACTAGCGGGAGTCGTGGGTTACGAGCAGTACTTC
TRBV12-3/TRBV12-4	NA	14	TRBJ1-5	many	CASSLGQGGQPQHF	TGTGCCAGCAGTTTAGGGCAGGGAGGCCAGCCCCAGCATTTT
TRBV5-1	TRBD2	15	TRBJ2-1	many	CASSFGSGSRDEQFF	TGCGCCAGCAGCTTCGGGAGCGGGAGTCGGGATGAGCAGTTCTTC
TRBV3-1	NA	13	TRBJ1-2	few	CASSLGATGGYTF	TGTGCCAGCAGCTTAGGGGCGACGGGCGGCTACACCTTC
TRBV20-1	NA	13	TRBJ1-1	NA	CSTPGRGSTEASF	TGCAGCACCCCGGGTAGGGGTTCGACTGAAGCTTCCTTT
TRBV2	TRBD1	14	TRBJ1-2	many	CASSLQGVGYGYTF	TGTGCCAGCAGCCTTCAGGGGGTAGGCTATGGCTACACCTTC
TRBV18	NA	14	TRBJ2-7	few	CASSSSRDAYEQYF	TGTGCCAGCTCCTCAAGCAGGGATGCCTACGAGCAGTACTTC
TRBV12-3/TRBV12-4	TRBD2	16	TRBJ2-1	many	CASSFMAGGPYNEQFF	TGTGCCAGCAGTTTTATGGCGGGAGGGCCCTACAATGAGCAGTTCTTC
TRBV28	TRBD2	16	TRBJ2-3	many	CASSQTSGSGTDTQYF	TGTGCCAGCAGTCAAACAAGCGGGAGTGGTACAGATACGCAGTATTTT
TRBV6-5	NA	14	TRBJ1-2	NA	CASSLDQLIRGYTF	TGTGCCAGCAGCCTTGACCAACTAATCCGCGGCTACACCTTC
TRBV30	TRBD2	15	TRBJ2-3	few	CAWSVPAGLTDTQYF	TGTGCCTGGAGTGTACCAGCGGGGCTAACAGATACGCAGTATTTT
TRBV6-5	NA	14	TRBJ1-5	few	CASSYSQGNQPQHF	TGTGCCAGCAGTTACTCGCAGGGGAATCAGCCCCAGCATTTT
TRBV27	NA	13	TRBJ2-7	many	CASSSGDSYEQYF	TGTGCCAGCAGTTCCGGAGACTCCTACGAGCAGTACTTC
TRBV2	NA	13	TRBJ2-7	many	CASSPGTRYEQYF	TGCGCCAGCAGCCCCGGGACACGCTACGAGCAGTACTTC
TRBV3-1	NA	13	TRBJ1-5	many	CASSQEGNQPQHF	TGTGCCAGCAGCCAAGAAGGTAATCAGCCCCAGCATTTT
TRBV9	NA	15	TRBJ1-5	few	CASSVGRTVGQPQHF	TGTGCCAGCAGCGTAGGCAGGACGGTTGGGCAGCCCCAGCATTTT
TRBV28	TRBD1	14	TRBJ1-2	many	CASKQGAITGGYTF	TGTGCCAGCAAACAGGGGGCAATAACGGGCGGCTACACCTTC
TRBV5-1	NA	17	TRBJ2-1	NA	CASSLSGGTWVIDEQFF	TGCGCCAGCAGCCTATCCGGTGGGACATGGGTCATTGATGAGCAGTTCTTC
TRBV2	NA	14	TRBJ1-4	many	CASSEGRVREKLFF	TGTGCCAGCAGTGAAGGGCGGGTGAGAGAAAAACTGTTTTTT
TRBV11-2	NA	15	TRBJ1-1	many	CASSLDPSPNTEAFF	TGTGCCAGCAGCTTAGACCCCAGCCCGAACACTGAAGCTTTCTTT
TRBV29-1	TRBD1	12	TRBJ1-4	NA	CSVSQGDEKLFF	TGCAGCGTCTCACAGGGGGATGAAAAACTGTTTTTT
TRBV12-3/TRBV12-4	NA	14	TRBJ1-2	few	CASSLRGSGYGYTF	TGTGCCAGCAGTTTAAGGGGATCGGGCTATGGCTACACCTTC
TRBV2	NA	12	TRBJ2-5	many	CASSTGRETQYF	TGTGCCAGCAGTACAGGGAGAGAGACCCAGTACTTC
TRBV7-2	NA	14	TRBJ1-4	NA	CASSYGGRSEKLFF	TGTGCCAGCAGCTATGGGGGGCGCAGTGAAAAACTGTTTTTT
TRBV7-9	TRBD2	14	TRBJ2-7	NA	CASSRTSGRPEQYF	TGTGCCAGCAGCCGGACTAGCGGGAGGCCCGAGCAGTACTTC
TRBV27	NA	12	TRBJ1-2	few	CASSLAGAGYTF	TGTGCCAGCAGTTTAGCAGGTGCTGGCTACACCTTC
TRBV5-1	TRBD1	17	TRBJ1-1	few	CASSLAGTATQNTEAFF	TGCGCCAGCAGCTTGGCCGGGACAGCCACTCAGAACACTGAAGCTTTCTTT
TRBV7-2	TRBD2	15	TRBJ2-7	NA	CASSGPGTSGLGQYF	TGTGCCAGCAGCGGACCCGGGACTAGCGGTCTTGGGCAGTACTTC
TRBV6-1	TRBD1	16	TRBJ2-7	NA	CASSEFRGPVTYEQYF	TGTGCCAGCAGTGAATTTAGGGGGCCCGTCACCTACGAGCAGTACTTC
TRBV6-1	TRBD1	14	TRBJ1-3	NA	CASSRQGFGNTIYF	TGTGCCAGCAGTCGACAGGGTTTTGGAAACACCATATATTTT
TRBV20-1	NA	15	TRBJ2-7	many	CSARRSDGSNNEQYF	TGCAGTGCTAGAAGATCAGACGGGAGCAACAACGAGCAGTACTTC
TRBV28	NA	15	TRBJ2-7	many	CASSLLTGGRNEQYF	TGTGCCAGCAGTCTCCTAACCGGGGGACGAAACGAGCAGTACTTC
TRBV20-1	NA	15	TRBJ1-1	NA	CSARPKTGLNTEAFF	TGCAGTGCTAGACCTAAGACAGGACTGAACACTGAAGCTTTCTTT
TRBV5-1	NA	14	TRBJ1-1	NA	CASRPSGGYTEAFF	TGCGCCAGCAGACCTTCTGGGGGGTACACTGAAGCTTTCTTT
TRBV2	TRBD1	17	TRBJ2-1	many	CASSRSGDRVLFNEQFF	TGTGCCAGCAGTCGATCGGGGGACAGGGTATTATTCAATGAGCAGTTCTTC